Presented here are 10 T cell receptor beta chains from one specimen sequenced in a study of cytomegalovirus exposure and HLA in healthy donors. The PCR ran on 60 Vbeta and 13 Jbeta primers. Assay used: immunoSEQ multiplex PCR; TCRdb lists only in-frame clones, some missing. This table holds hundreds of thousands of clones, 82% found once. The specimen was PBMCs. All receptors come from a woman aged 40 to 50 in good health and CMV-seronegative.

The chain joins TRBV5-6 to TRBJ2-7; D remains unclear. The germline V and J ends were trimmed by 3 bases and 0 bases, with 13 bases remaining between them. CDR1 is SGHDT and CDR2 is YYEEEE in the germline V gene. The CDR3 contains 15 residues. The CDR3 sequence: CASSSSRLFSYEQYF. CDR3 DNA sequence: TGTGCCAGCAGCTCTTCGAGGCTTTTCTCCTACGAGCAGTACTTC.

This chain uses TRBV5-4 with TRBJ2-7; 10 nucleotides match TRBD1. The CDR3 length is 15 residues. V shed 3 bases and J 7 bases; nucleotides not matched to a gene: 10. Looked up from germline, CDR1 is SGHNT and CDR2 is YYREEE (reference sequence). CDR3 sequence reads: CASSSLRQGAREQYF. DNA for the CDR3: TGTGCCAGCAGCTCTCTGCGACAGGGGGCGCGGGAGCAGTACTTC.

V gene TRBV4-3 combines with J gene TRBJ1-4, with no clear D. The CDR3 is 14 amino acids. Germline assignment: CDR1 LGHNA and CDR2 YSLEER. V was clipped by 5 bases and J by 0 bases, with 7 bases between them. This CDR3 is CASSAEPTNEKLFF. For the CDR3, the DNA is TGCGCCAGCAGCGCGGAGCCAACTAATGAAAAACTGTTTTTT.

This chain connects TRBV14 to TRBJ1-2, with D perhaps TRBD1 (6 bases). The V and J ends lost 3 bases and 6 bases respectively, with 17 bases between them. This CDR3 contains 15 residues. CDR1 and CDR2 from the germline V gene are SGHDN and FVKESK. The CDR3 protein is CASSHRGTGSHGYTF. DNA for the CDR3: TGTGCCAGCAGCCACAGAGGAACAGGGAGCCATGGCTACACCTTC.

The chain employs TRBV13 and TRBJ2-7; possibly TRBD2 for D (6 bases). Trimming pared 6 bases from V and 3 bases from J, leaving 15 bases between. The CDR3 length is 14 residues. The germline gives CDR1 PRHDT, CDR2 FYEKMQ (reference sequence). The CDR3 protein is CASRVQGGDYEQYF. The DNA of the CDR3 is TGTGCCAGCAGAGTGCAGGGCGGGGACTACGAGCAGTACTTC.

This sequence joins TRBV11-3 and TRBJ2-7; D is undetermined. The V gene's germline CDR1 is SGHNT and CDR2 YENEEA. The CDR3 contains 14 residues. The ends were cut back, 4 bases at V and 4 bases at J, with 14 bases in the middle. CDR3 nucleotide sequence: TGTGCCAGCAGCTCACCCCTTCGTGAGTACGAGCAGTACTTC. Translating gives CASSSPLREYEQYF. The full variable domain, in which reference TRBV11-3 and TRBJ2-7 provide the parts outside the CDR3, is EAGVVQSPRYKIIEKKQPVAFWCNPISGHNTLYWYLQNLGQGPELLIRYENEEAVDDSQLPKDRFSAERLKGVDSTLKIQPAELGDSAVYLCASSSPLREYEQYFGPGTRLTVT.

The chain employs TRBV5-1 and TRBJ1-2; no definite D call. The CDR3 is 13 amino acids. Trimming left V 4 bases short and J 2 bases short, with 9 bases between. Germline V gene lookup returns CDR1 SGHRS and CDR2 YFSETQ. CDR3 coding DNA: TGCGCCAGCAGCGCTAGCGGGAACTATGGCTACACCTTC. Protein product: CASSASGNYGYTF.

The CDR3 reads CASTTSGGRYEQYF. In nucleotides, the CDR3 is TGTGCCAGCACTACTAGCGGGGGAAGGTACGAGCAGTACTTC. The chain joins TRBV28 to TRBJ2-7; 11 nucleotides agree with TRBD2. The CDR3 is 14 residues long. Per germline, CDR1 MDHEN and CDR2 SYDVKM. Trimming cost V 7 bases and J 4 bases; bases outside gene matches: 6. The full variable domain, rest sourced from reference TRBV28 and TRBJ2-7, is DVKVTQSSRYLVKRTGEKVFLECVQDMDHENMFWYRQDPGLGLRLIYFSYDVKMKEKGDIPEGYSVSREKKERFSLILESASTNQTSMYLCASTTSGGRYEQYFGPGTRLTVT.

The sample holds one count of this clone. The rearrangement links TRBV6-1 to TRBJ1-6; possible D gene TRBD1, 5 bases. The CDR3 totals 13 residues. The V gene's germline CDR1 is MNHNS and CDR2 SASEGT. V was clipped by 4 bases and J by 11 bases, with 12 bases between them. Here the CDR3 reads CASSAEKGTPLHF. The CDR3, as DNA: TGTGCCAGCAGTGCCGAGAAGGGGACACCCCTCCACTTT.

This clone occurred a few times. The chain carries TRBV6-5 and TRBJ1-3; D gene uncertain. This CDR3 has 13 amino acids. Germline CDR1 and CDR2: MNHEY and SVGAGI. V was trimmed by 6 bases and J by 0 bases, leaving 6 bases between them. CDR3 in amino acids: CASRLSSGNTIYF. As DNA, the CDR3 is TGTGCCAGCAGATTGAGCTCTGGAAACACCATATATTTT.